This TCR beta chain was recovered during a study of cytomegalovirus exposure and HLA in healthy donors. Overall study context: From approximately 170 million T cells, an earlier analysis saw approximately 110 million unique TCR beta sequences. Genotyping showed 81% of 300 to 450 donors falling in the Caucasian-associated ancestry cluster. Early release data held around 80 million unique TCRs from HLA-typed donors.

The CDR3 is made up of 16 amino acids. V shed 2 bases, J shed 6 bases, and the junction held 8 bases outside the gene matches. Germline lookup yields CDR1 SGHTA and CDR2 FQGTGA. PCR was performed using 60 Vbeta and 13 Jbeta primers. Profiled with immunoSEQ multiplex PCR; TCRdb holds only in-frame clones, not every one. The repertoire holds some 120,000 clones, with about 80% as singletons. General study results and limits: Later on, a genetic analysis was performed. It linked a missense variant in DCLRE1C with V- and J-gene trimming of TCR beta.

About this clone itself: Antigen unknown.

This receptor was taken from a middle-aged man in good health and CMV-seronegative. Sequences were obtained from PBMCs. The gene calls are TRBV7-3 and TRBJ2-2, with 8 bases aligning to TRBD2. CDR3 in DNA: TGTGCCAGCAGCTTAGGGCGGGGGGCGCACGCCGGGGAGCTGTTTTTT. Its protein is CASSLGRGAHAGELFF.